This T cell receptor (beta chain) was captured in a study of cytomegalovirus exposure and HLA in healthy donors (dated by TCRdb to the late 2010s). Concerning the study at large: An earlier analysis of 550 to 700 of the donors reported approximately 270 Gb of sequence data and approximately 110 million unique TCR beta sequences from 150 million to 200 million T cells. In a later genetic analysis, genome-wide SNP genotypes for about 55% of the 666 donors were used, and that subset was treated as a discovery cohort. On average, 235,054 unique TCR beta nucleotide sequences were sequenced per donor among some 420 genotyped donors of the cohort, with roughly 18% of those sequences being non-productive. Class I and class II HLA loci were covered by the typing at four-digit resolution. Donor age, sex, ethnicity and CMV serostatus were compiled together with the repertoire data. The aim of the study was to test whether cataloging public T cell receptors could identify signatures of past pathogen exposure. Rather than drawing on any new phenotypic data, the later analysis identified candidate immune exposures from TCR beta sequences and the way those sequences occurred across donors. The T cell repertoires of some 670 subjects were profiled by immunosequencing and related to cytomegalovirus serostatus. The study combined high-throughput TCR immunosequencing, statistical association of individual TCRs with disease status, and machine learning to predict cytomegalovirus infection status. All discovery cohort repertoires had been generated on a single sequencing platform. In a later analysis, previously published TCR beta repertoires from several hundred donors were re-analyzed and high-resolution HLA genotyping was added so that TCR occurrence patterns could be studied. An earlier analysis of around 540 of the donors applied high-throughput TCR beta sequencing to assess whether each TCR beta V gene segment acted as functional or pseudogenic. The number of donors typed differed by locus, with about 620-630 for A, B, C, DRB1 and DQB1, 522 for DQA1, approximately 570 for DPA1, and roughly 450 for DPB1. Because of strong linkage in the cohort, roughly five DR-DQ haplotypes were treated as single units for association and clustering. An early release covering about 600 HLA-typed donors comprised around 300 gigabases of sequencing data and some 79 million unique TCR sequences. The genetic ancestry cluster associated with self-reported Caucasian donors included 65% to 90% of the roughly 400 genotyped donors. A separate validation cohort of more than 100 different subjects was used in addition to the roughly 720-subject first cohort. General conclusions and limits of the study: The study listed 150 to 200 TCR beta chains as associated with cytomegalovirus. According to a later genetic analysis, donors in an Asian-associated ancestry cluster had fewer N-insertions in productive TCRs than the approximately 610-donor mean. Only TCR beta chains were sequenced in this cohort, and the absence of alpha or paired-chain data limited detectable features. V-gene and J-gene trimming of TCR beta chains was associated with a missense DCLRE1C variant in a later genetic analysis, and the association was replicated in an independent cohort. In a later analysis, several top co-occurrence clusters were reported to appear linked to parvovirus B19, influenza, CMV and Epstein-Barr virus. An earlier analysis of 450 to 750 of the donors showed that most TCR beta V segments appeared in productive rearrangements either about 90% or about 30% of the time, which broadly matched IMGT annotations. In a later analysis, 16,951 TCR beta sequences were associated with specific HLA alleles at a false discovery rate of 0.05. In both the original and validation cohorts, the classifier was reported to diagnose cytomegalovirus status with high specificity and sensitivity. In a later analysis, HLA-associated TCR beta chains showed more clonal expansion and lower generation probabilities than non-associated chains that were equally common. HLA typing was unavailable for some donors at each locus, so association tests used only the typed subset. A cluster of highly shared sequence variants was judged likely to be a technical artifact of the sequencing pipeline. The 87-base-pair reads could not distinguish some IMGT-functional V segments, including TRBV6-2 and TRBV6-3, so those segments were excluded. The only immune exposure information available for the cohort was CMV serostatus. A further reported finding was that TCR beta sequences accurately predicted the HLA-A and HLA-B alleles for most subjects in the first cohort. Correlated functional status among segregating V segments might reflect linkage disequilibrium, but an unknown experimental factor could not be ruled out. While some public TCRs were present in many individuals, most TCR sequences turned up only very rarely across donors. Sequencing depth was assumed to be roughly uniform across donors in the presence/absence analyses, though that assumption may not hold. The authors suggested that the approach could potentially be generalized to other disease states and immunological phenotypes. In a later analysis, the rate of TCR association differed among HLA loci, with DRB1 alleles having the most associated TCRs and HLA-C alleles having the fewest. Over 15 rarely observed V segments, including chromosome 9 orphons, were excluded from the earlier analysis of 550 to 700 of the donors because counts were too low. When HLA alleles, especially DR and DQ, strongly co-occurred, attributing TCR associations to individual alleles was difficult. In a later analysis, most CMV-associated TCR beta chains were found to appear HLA-restricted, with HLA associations seemingly driven largely by CMV exposure. In vitro tests confirmed that a few of the cytomegalovirus-associated TCR beta chains recognize cytomegalovirus antigens.

A note on this clone: The antigen it recognizes is unknown. Per-base qualities were not stored, and no clone one base away is much larger.

The CDR3 sequence holds 11 residues, the cysteine and phenylalanine included. The read is trimmed to its CDR3 DNA, 33 bases read in frame from base 1. V is pared back by 10 bases and J by 0 bases, with 7 bases lying between the germline termini. The germline V gene encodes CDR1 MDHEN and CDR2 SYDVKM. In total, roughly 670 healthy bone marrow donors made up the cohort. All cohort members were sampled while nominally healthy, although unrecorded immune exposures were likely present. The donor tested CMV seronegative and was one of the 352 seronegative cohort members. Every donor gave a peripheral blood sample, and the peripheral blood mononuclear cells from that sample were used for TCR beta sequencing. Genomic DNA extraction from the blood cell samples was performed with the Qiagen DNeasy Blood Extraction Kit. Preparation of the library involved the immunoSEQ multiplex PCR assay. A mixture of 60 forward primers for TCR Vbeta segments and 13 reverse primers for TCR Jbeta segments was used in the multiplex PCR. The CDR3 region of rearranged TCR beta genes was amplified from genomic DNA with a multiplex PCR assay. The amplified TCR beta libraries were sequenced on the Illumina HiSeq System as 87-base-pair reads. The original methods were these. A later analysis tallied around 87 million unique TCR beta chains across the 600 to 700 repertoires, and approximately 12 million of those chains were shared by two or more donors. Raw reads were error-corrected and collapsed into unique sequences with a nearest-neighbor algorithm that merged closely related sequences to remove PCR and sequencing errors. CDR3 sequences were aligned to IMGT reference sequences to assign V, D and J gene segments. For a sequence to be retained, a match of at least six nucleotides to both a V gene segment and a J gene segment was required. A rearrangement counted as productive if the CDR3 had no stop codons and remained in frame with V and J, and every other rearrangement counted as non-productive. CDR3 was defined according to IMGT convention as the region running from the second conserved V-encoded cysteine to the conserved J-encoded phenylalanine. The earlier analysis of about 590 of the donors excluded sequences that lacked an unambiguous match to a single V gene segment. An earlier analysis of 587 of the donors classified V segments as functional when productive rearrangements were above 56.7% and as segregating when the standard deviation between donors was above 5%. A statistical classification framework was built for diagnosing cytomegalovirus status from the catalog of TCR beta chain sequences. In a later analysis, V and J genes were assigned by comparing TCR nucleotide sequences against IMGT/GENE-DB human TR gene sequences. In a later analysis, CDR3 sequences and most-parsimonious VDJ recombination scenarios were assigned using the TCRdist pipeline. A later analysis defined each TCR beta chain by its CDR3 amino acid sequence plus V-gene family, and excluded reads lacking a unique V-gene family. To address suspected cross-contamination and a sequencing artifact, a later analysis removed several hundred highly shared, low-generation-probability nucleotide sequences. In a later analysis, a clonal expansion index for each public chain was calculated from normalized within-repertoire ranks of inferred template counts. In a later analysis, generation probabilities were computed using a VDJ recombination model fitted to out-of-frame rearrangements, and the results were checked against IGoR. A later analysis scored TCR-TCR, TCR-HLA and TCR-CMV co-occurrence with hypergeometric tests, applying a repertoire-size bias correction to TCR pairs. A later analysis estimated false discovery rates by permuting HLA or CMV assignments 20 times. In a later analysis, co-occurring TCRs were grouped using DBSCAN, and TCRdist sequence similarity was added for clustering within HLA-allele-positive subsets. Co-occurrence clustering excluded repertoires with fewer than 30,000 or more than 120,000 public chains, plus five with anomalous nucleotide sharing. TCRdb holds this immuneACCESS table with in-frame rearrangements only. Some clones are missing; in checked studies, unresolved V genes explain under half, and the rest has no known cause. D and trimming were read from the DNA, whereas the V and J calls and clone size are those reported in that table. The sample table holds about 200,000 clones, of which approximately 80% were seen once. The ten largest clonotypes hold about 1% of the sample.

The sequence came from a woman between 40 and 50 years old in good health and CMV-seronegative. The sequence is built from TRBV28 and TRBJ2-7, with the D gene uncertain. Sequencing was performed on PBMCs. The CDR3 sequence is CAIGSSYEQYF. Read as DNA, the sequence is TGTGCCATTGGTAGCTCCTACGAGCAGTACTTC.